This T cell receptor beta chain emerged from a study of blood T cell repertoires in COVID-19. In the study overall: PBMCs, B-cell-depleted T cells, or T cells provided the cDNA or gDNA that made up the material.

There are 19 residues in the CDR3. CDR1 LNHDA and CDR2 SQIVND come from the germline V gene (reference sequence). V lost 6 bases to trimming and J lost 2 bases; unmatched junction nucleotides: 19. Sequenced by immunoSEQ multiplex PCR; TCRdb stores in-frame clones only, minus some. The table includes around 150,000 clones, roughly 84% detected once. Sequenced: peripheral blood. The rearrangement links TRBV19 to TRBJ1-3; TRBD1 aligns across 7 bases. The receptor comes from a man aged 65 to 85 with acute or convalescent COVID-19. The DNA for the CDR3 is TGTGCCAGTAGCCCATTGGACCTAAGGCAGGGGGTCCCTGGAAACACCATATATTTT. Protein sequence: CASSPLDLRQGVPGNTIYF.